One and the same sample provided the 32 T cell receptor beta chains below, sequenced in a study of T cells in Graves' hyperthyroidism and ophthalmopathy. The investigators amplified TCR beta CDR3 regions from RNA transcripts. During a first-round RT-PCR of the TCR CDR3, the HTBI primer set was used. TCRdb re-derived calls from the multiplex PCR reads in MiXCR, one entry per CDR3 protein. Of about 640,000 distinct CDR3 sequences listed, less than 25% are singletons. The source material was blood. These receptors were taken from a man between 25 and 39 years old with Graves' ophthalmopathy.

V and J are TRBV30 and TRBJ1-5, with D perhaps TRBD1 (5 bases). CDR1 is GTSNPN and CDR2 is SVGIG in the germline V gene (reference sequence). The CDR3 is 13 residues long. V was pared by 2 bases and J by 4 bases, with 9 bases between. The CDR3, as DNA: TGTGCCTGGAGTTCACAGGTAAATCAGCCCCAGCATTTT. Translation: CAWSSQVNQPQHF.

This chain uses TRBV30 with TRBJ2-1; D uncertain. Germline CDR1 GTSNPN, CDR2 SVGIG (reference sequence). The CDR3 contains 14 residues. Trimming took 2 bases from V and 0 from J, leaving 8 bases between them. This CDR3 reads CAWSPRGSYNEQFF. The CDR3 DNA is TGTGCCTGGAGTCCTAGAGGCTCCTACAATGAGCAGTTCTTC. Full variable domain (missing parts from reference TRBV30 and TRBJ2-1): SQTIHQWPATLVQPVGSPLSLECTVEGTSNPNLYWYRQAAGRGLQLLFYSVGIGQISSEVPQNLSASRPQDRQFILSSKKLLLSDSGFYLCAWSPRGSYNEQFFGPGTRLTVL.

The chain uses TRBV3-1 and TRBJ2-7, with 9 bases matching TRBD2. From germline, CDR1 is LGHDT and CDR2 YNNKEL (reference sequence). With 3 bases clipped from V and 0 bases from J, the junction kept 6 bases outside the gene matches. The CDR3 contains 16 residues. The CDR3 loop reads CASSHWGSGSSYEQYF. The DNA for the CDR3 is TGTGCCAGCAGCCATTGGGGTAGCGGGAGCTCCTACGAGCAGTACTTC.

This clonotype has only a few counts. The J gene is TRBJ2-3, the V gene TRBV20-1, with D possibly TRBD2 on 6 matching bases. The CDR3 loop spans 13 amino acids. Germline values: CDR1 DFQATT, CDR2 SNEGSKA (reference sequence). The V and J ends lost 6 bases and 3 bases respectively, with 13 bases between them. The CDR3 bases are TGCAGTGCCCGGGGGTCGAGTACAGATACGCAGTATTTT. Protein sequence: CSARGSSTDTQYF.

This sequence joins TRBV3-1 and TRBJ1-5; D call uncertain. Per the germline V gene, CDR1 is LGHDT and CDR2 is YNNKEL (reference sequence). Trimming removed 0 bases at V and 1 base at J, with 13 bases between. The CDR3 loop spans 17 amino acids. CDR3 DNA: TGTGCCAGCAGCCAAGAAGGCGGTATTGGGAGCAATCAGCCCCAGCATTTT. It specifies CASSQEGGIGSNQPQHF.

This chain uses TRBV7-2 with TRBJ2-7; the D is unclear. V lost 5 bases and J lost 4, with 9 bases in between. This CDR3 region has 12 residues. The germline V gene has CDR1 SGHTA and CDR2 FQGNSA. The CDR3 nucleotides are TGTGCCAGCAGCCGAGAATTATACGAGCAGTACTTC. This codes for CASSRELYEQYF.

This clonotype has at least ten counts. V and J are TRBV11-2 and TRBJ1-2; unclear D gene. The germline CDR1 and CDR2 sequences are SGHAT and FQNNGV. The V end was cut by 1 base, the J end by 4 bases, with 7 bases between. The CDR3 has 13 amino acids. This chain's CDR3 is CASSLGEGYGYTF. The CDR3 region has the DNA TGTGCCAGCAGCTTAGGGGAGGGCTATGGCTACACCTTC.

This chain uses TRBV29-1 with TRBJ1-2; TRBD1 is a possible D gene (6 bases). Germline CDR1 and CDR2: SQVTM and ANQGSEA. The CDR3 contains 13 residues. V was pared by 2 bases and J by 5 bases, with 12 bases between. In DNA form, the CDR3 reads TGCAGCGTTGAACCACGAGGGGGTTATGGCTACACCTTC. It is translated as CSVEPRGGYGYTF.

This clonotype was counted at least ten times. The gene calls are TRBV29-1 and TRBJ2-1; TRBD2 agrees at 9 bases. Unmatched junction bases numbered 13, after V lost 6 bases and J lost 7 bases. Germline V CDR1 and CDR2: SQVTM, ANQGSEA. The CDR3 loop spans 15 amino acids. The CDR3 is CSVRGGLALRNEQFF. CDR3 nucleotide sequence: TGCAGCGTACGAGGGGGACTAGCCCTTCGGAATGAGCAGTTCTTC.

This clonotype turned up a few times. This chain connects TRBV28 to TRBJ2-2; possible D gene TRBD2, 5 bases. Per the germline V gene, CDR1 is MDHEN and CDR2 is SYDVKM. The CDR3 is 14 residues long. V was pared by 6 bases and J by 2 bases, with 10 bases between. CDR3 region: CASSYTRNTGELFF. The CDR3 region has the DNA TGTGCCAGCAGCTATACTAGAAACACCGGGGAGCTGTTTTTT.

In its sample, this clonotype was seen many times. This chain connects TRBV20-1 to TRBJ2-7; D might be TRBD2 (6 bases). This CDR3 contains 13 residues. V was clipped by 6 bases and J by 3 bases, with 15 bases between them. CDR1 and CDR2 (germline): DFQATT, SNEGSKA (reference sequence). CDR3 nucleotide sequence: TGCAGTGCGACACCTAGCGAGATCTACGAGCAGTACTTC. Its protein is CSATPSEIYEQYF.

The rearrangement joins TRBV6-5 to TRBJ1-5; unclear D gene. The V and J ends lost 0 bases and 0 bases respectively, with 15 bases between them. Germline V gene data show CDR1 as MNHEY and CDR2 as SVGAGI. CDR3 length: 18 amino acids. The DNA of the CDR3 is TGTGCCAGCAGTTACTCCAGTCCGGGAGGCTATAGCAATCAGCCCCAGCATTTT. Its translation is CASSYSSPGGYSNQPQHF.

The chain couples TRBV19 to TRBJ2-5; D unclear. Per germline, CDR1 LNHDA and CDR2 SQIVND (reference sequence). The CDR3 runs to 13 residues. Trimming took 3 bases from V and 4 from J, leaving 9 bases between them. The CDR3: CASSIAVSETQYF. The CDR3 nucleotides read TGTGCCAGTAGTATTGCAGTCTCAGAGACCCAGTACTTC.

The CDR3 loop is CASKTGRVTGELFF. The CDR3 DNA sequence: TGTGCCAGCAAGACAGGAAGGGTGACCGGGGAGCTGTTTTTT. The chain has TRBV7-2 and TRBJ2-2, with D maybe TRBD1 (6 bases). Trimming stripped 7 bases from V and 5 bases from J, with 14 bases between. CDR3 length: 14 amino acids. Germline loops: CDR1 SGHTA, CDR2 FQGNSA.

This clonotype was seen many times. Relative to the germline gene, one junction end is altered; a read error may explain this. This sequence joins TRBV5-1 and TRBJ2-1, with 11 bases lining up with TRBD2. CDR1 is SGHRS, CDR2 YFSETQ, per germline. CDR3 length: 15 amino acids. The CDR3 here is CASRGTSGSYNEQFF. The DNA of the CDR3 is TGTGCCAGCAGAGGGACTAGCGGCTCCTACAATGAGCAGTTCTTC.

This clonotype was seen repeatedly, ten times or more. J is TRBJ2-7 and V is TRBV20-1; tentatively, D is TRBD1 (6 bases). The CDR3 runs to 15 residues. V was pared by 0 bases and J by 0 bases, with 12 bases between. Per germline, CDR1 DFQATT and CDR2 SNEGSKA (reference sequence). CDR3 amino acids: CSARDTGTISYEQYF. In nucleotides, the CDR3 is TGCAGTGCTAGAGATACCGGGACAATCTCCTACGAGCAGTACTTC.

This clonotype turned up a few times. This chain uses TRBV7-9 with TRBJ2-4; TRBD1 matches at 10 bases. Germline lookup yields CDR1 SEHNR and CDR2 FQNEAQ (reference sequence). V dropped 5 bases and J dropped 7; count of bases not matched to a gene: 5. The CDR3 has 14 residues. The CDR3 sequence is CASSVRGQGNIQYF. The CDR3 DNA reads as TGTGCCAGCAGCGTCAGGGGACAGGGGAACATTCAGTACTTC.

This clonotype was seen at least ten times. The rearrangement uses TRBV6-2 or TRBV6-3 and TRBJ2-3; TRBD2 matches at 10 bases. This CDR3 comprises 16 residues. CDR1 and CDR2 (germline): MNHEY, SVGEGT. J gave up 2 bases and V 3 bases, and 5 bases lay outside the gene matches. The CDR3 coding sequence is TGTGCCAGCAGTTATCCCAGCGGGAGGGCCACAGATACGCAGTATTTT. Protein product: CASSYPSGRATDTQYF.

A note on this clonotype: This could be a read error, since a much larger clone is one nucleotide away. This chain links TRBV7-9 with TRBJ2-4; possible D gene TRBD1, 6 bases. The CDR3 has 15 residues. Germline values: CDR1 SEHNR, CDR2 FQNEAQ (reference sequence). This CDR3 reads CAISARDITGNIQYF. DNA for the CDR3: TGTGCCATCAGCGCCCGGGACATAACGGGAAACATTCAGTACTTC.

This clonotype appeared a few times. The chain employs TRBV28 and TRBJ2-7; 7 bases map to TRBD1. The CDR3 consists of 14 residues. Germline CDR1 is MDHEN and CDR2 is SYDVKM. The junction had 8 bases not matched to a gene; V was cut back by 4 bases and J by 5 bases. CDR3 amino acids: CASSSTQGRNEQYF. CDR3 sequence (DNA): TGTGCCAGCAGTTCAACACAGGGGCGGAACGAGCAGTACTTC.

This clonotype showed up just a few times. The CDR3 is CASSTYRQRNTEAFF. The CDR3 DNA follows: TGTGCCAGTAGTACCTACCGACAGAGGAACACTGAAGCTTTCTTT. The rearrangement uses TRBV19 and TRBJ1-1; possibly TRBD1 for D (5 bases). Germline V gene lookup returns CDR1 LNHDA and CDR2 SQIVND (reference sequence). Trimming stripped 4 bases from V and 1 base from J, with 13 bases between. The CDR3 has 15 residues. Full variable domain (rest looked up from reference TRBV19 and TRBJ1-1): DGGITQSPKYLFRKEGQNVTLSCEQNLNHDAMYWYRQDPGQGLRLIYYSQIVNDFQKGDIAEGYSVSREKKESFPLTVTSAQKNPTAFYLCASSTYRQRNTEAFFGQGTRLTVV.

V is TRBV13 and J is TRBJ2-2; TRBD1 aligns across 8 bases. V lost 7 bases, J lost 4 bases, and 14 bases stayed unmatched. Germline CDR1 and CDR2: PRHDT and FYEKMQ (reference sequence). The CDR3 loop spans 17 amino acids. As DNA, the CDR3 is TGTGCCAGCACCCAATACATCAGGGGGCCGACCACCGGGGAGCTGTTTTTT. This translates into CASTQYIRGPTTGELFF.

This clonotype showed up just a few times. V and J are TRBV29-1 and TRBJ2-4; D is ambiguous. The CDR3 consists of 14 residues. Between the trimmed V and J ends, which lost 2 bases and 0 bases, there was a span of 8 bases. From germline, CDR1 is SQVTM and CDR2 ANQGSEA. The chain's CDR3 is CSVERLLAKNIQYF. The CDR3 DNA sequence: TGCAGCGTTGAAAGGCTGCTAGCCAAAAACATTCAGTACTTC.

The table lists this clonotype with many counts. The CDR3 DNA sequence: TGTGCCAGCTCACTCCGACAGTTCGACGAGCAGTACTTC. It specifies CASSLRQFDEQYF. The J gene is TRBJ2-7, the V gene TRBV18, with D possibly matching TRBD1 (5 bases). Trimming took 4 bases from V and 5 from J, leaving 12 bases between them. The CDR3 has 13 amino acids. The V gene's germline CDR1 is KGHSH and CDR2 LQKENI.

This clonotype was observed many times. The chain joins TRBV12-3 or TRBV12-4 to TRBJ2-5, with D tentatively TRBD1 or TRBD2 (6 bases each). Trimming took off 6 bases at V and 5 bases at J, with 13 bases between the two ends. This CDR3 comprises 13 residues. The CDR3 reads CASRGAGGETQYF. The CDR3 DNA reads as TGTGCCAGCAGGGGGGCTGGAGGGGAGACCCAGTACTTC.

This clonotype was counted ten times or more. J is TRBJ2-7 and V is TRBV6-2 or TRBV6-3, with D tentatively TRBD2 (5 bases). Germline CDR1 and CDR2: MNHEY and SVGEGT. There are 14 residues in the CDR3. V lost 2 bases to trimming and J lost 3 bases, with 11 bases between them. The CDR3 region is CASSYTGGRYEQYF. DNA for the CDR3: TGTGCCAGCAGTTACACCGGCGGGCGCTACGAGCAGTACTTC.

This clonotype occurred a few times. The chain carries TRBV28 and TRBJ2-3; 10 bases line up with TRBD2. Per the germline V gene, CDR1 is MDHEN and CDR2 is SYDVKM. V lost 1 base, J lost 13 bases, and 14 bases stayed unmatched. The CDR3 spans 16 residues. CDR3 nucleotide sequence: TGTGCCAGCAGTTTATCGGCTAGCGGGGGCGAGAGGCGGGAGTATTTT. Its translation: CASSLSASGGERREYF.

This clonotype was seen ten or more times. V usage is TRBV9 and J usage is TRBJ2-5; 7 bases match TRBD2. V lost 2 bases and J lost 2; bases outside the gene matches: 0. Germline V CDR1 and CDR2: SGDLS, YYNGEE. The CDR3 sequence is 13 residues long. Here the CDR3 DNA reads TGTGCCAGCAGCGTTAGCGGGCAAGAGACCCAGTACTTC. It is translated as CASSVSGQETQYF. Complete variable domain (other parts from reference TRBV9 and TRBJ2-5): DSGVTQTPKHLITATGQRVTLRCSPRSGDLSVYWYQQSLDQGLQFLIQYYNGEERAKGNILERFSAQQFPDLHSELNLSSLELGDSALYFCASSVSGQETQYFGPGTRLLVL.

Ten or more counts support this clonotype. The rearrangement links TRBV20-1 to TRBJ2-7, with 7 bases aligning to TRBD1. J gave up 3 bases and V 6 bases, and 5 bases lay outside the gene matches. CDR1 is DFQATT and CDR2 is SNEGSKA in the germline V gene (reference sequence). This CDR3 is 12 amino acids long. CDR3 protein: CSADRPNYEQYF. CDR3 sequence (DNA): TGCAGTGCGGACAGGCCTAACTACGAGCAGTACTTC.

This clonotype was observed a handful of times. The chain recombines TRBV29-1 with TRBJ2-4; 9 nucleotides agree with TRBD1. This CDR3 spans 13 amino acids. V lost 6 bases, J lost 5 bases, and 5 bases stayed unmatched. Germline-derived CDR1 and CDR2 are SQVTM and ANQGSEA. The CDR3 region is CSVPGQGENIQYF. The CDR3 nucleotides read TGCAGCGTCCCGGGACAGGGAGAAAACATTCAGTACTTC.

This clonotype turned up a few times. The V call is TRBV30, the J call TRBJ2-6; no clear D. V was shortened by 2 bases and J by 1 base, with 12 bases between the two germline ends. Germline lookup yields CDR1 GTSNPN and CDR2 SVGIG (reference sequence). The CDR3 has 16 residues. As DNA, the CDR3 is TGTGCCTGGAGTCTCTCGCGCAGGTCTGGGGCCAACGTCCTGACTTTC. It specifies CAWSLSRRSGANVLTF.

In this sample, this clonotype turned up many times. The rearrangement uses TRBV7-9 and TRBJ2-1; 8 nucleotides agree with TRBD1. The trim removed 5 bases at V and 8 bases at J, leaving 5 bases unmatched. Per the germline V gene, CDR1 is SEHNR and CDR2 is FQNEAQ (reference sequence). The CDR3 is 13 residues long. CDR3 nucleotides: TGTGCCAGCAGCGCAGGGGGCATCGATGAGCAGTTCTTC. The encoded protein is CASSAGGIDEQFF.